In this sample, the clone carrying this TCR beta chain turned up a few times. What it binds is unknown. In TCRdb, the 5' RACE reads were re-called with MiXCR into one record per CDR3 protein. The table has roughly 300,000 distinct CDR3 sequences, roughly 13% seen once. The CDR3 totals 13 residues. With 1 base removed from V and 10 bases from J, the gap between germline ends came to 8 bases. The germline V gene encodes CDR1 MGHRA and CDR2 YSYEKL. These data are taken from a study of T-cell memory formation after mild COVID-19. Study outcomes and limitations: In pre-infection memory, a portion of responding clones appeared, which suggested that cross-reactive memory joined.

The sequence derives from a man in his late teens or twenties who had mild COVID-19 (a few samples of this study predate the infection). Cell type and time point are not known. This chain connects TRBV4-1 to TRBJ1-6, with D perhaps TRBD1 (6 bases). The sample taken for sequencing was PBMCs or a T cell subset sorted from them (not recorded which). The DNA for the CDR3 is TGCGCCAGCAGCCAAGGTGGGGGCTCACCCCTCCACTTT. This sequence encodes CASSQGGGSPLHF.